The 18 T cell receptor beta chains in this list originate from one sample, sequenced in a study of cytomegalovirus exposure and HLA in healthy donors. The PCR made use of 60 Vbeta and 13 Jbeta primers. Measured with immunoSEQ multiplex PCR; TCRdb has only the in-frame clones, and not every one. The table has fewer than 200,000 clones, about 90% seen once. The sequencing input was PBMCs. All receptors derive from a girl under two years old in good health and CMV-seronegative.

The chain is built from TRBV7-2 and TRBJ2-5; D is perhaps TRBD1 (6 bases). Trimming removed 1 base from V and 4 bases from J, with 13 bases in between. Germline values: CDR1 SGHTA, CDR2 FQGNSA. The CDR3 is 15 residues long. In nucleotides, the CDR3 is TGTGCCAGCAGCTTAGGGTGGGGGCGTGTAGAGACCCAGTACTTC. Encoded protein: CASSLGWGRVETQYF.

V is TRBV19 and J is TRBJ1-4; 7 bases match TRBD1. This CDR3 has 16 residues. Trimming at V came to 4 bases and at J to 8 bases, leaving 13 bases not matched to a gene. Germline assignment: CDR1 LNHDA and CDR2 SQIVND (reference sequence). The CDR3: CASSTLTGAGKEKLFF. CDR3 bases: TGTGCCAGTAGTACCTTAACAGGGGCGGGAAAAGAAAAACTGTTTTTT.

The chain links TRBV7-9 to TRBJ2-1; TRBD2 might be the D (5 bases). The V end lost 1 base, the J end lost 11 bases, and 12 bases lay between the germline ends. This CDR3 has 13 amino acids. Germline loops: CDR1 SEHNR, CDR2 FQNEAQ (reference sequence). CDR3: CASSLVLRDQQFF. The CDR3, as DNA: TGTGCCAGCAGCTTAGTGTTGAGGGATCAGCAGTTCTTC.

The DNA of the CDR3 is TGCGCCAGCAGCCAGGCGCTAGCGGGGGTACAAGAGACCCAGTACTTC. As protein: CASSQALAGVQETQYF. The V gene is TRBV4-1, the J gene TRBJ2-5, with 10 bases matching TRBD2. The ends lost 3 bases at V and 2 bases at J; junction bases unmatched: 6. Germline lookup yields CDR1 MGHRA and CDR2 YSYEKL. The CDR3 totals 16 residues.

The CDR3 region has the DNA TGTGCCAGCAGTTCACAAAACACTGAAGCTTTCTTT. This encodes CASSSQNTEAFF. This chain uses TRBV5-5 with TRBJ1-1; D call uncertain. V lost 5 bases and J lost 2, with 7 bases in between. The CDR3 runs 12 residues. Germline CDR1 reads SGHKS; CDR2 reads YYEKEE (reference sequence).

This chain links TRBV6-5 with TRBJ2-7, with a possible D match to TRBD1 (5 bases). The length of the CDR3 is 12 residues. CDR1 and CDR2 from the germline V gene are MNHEY and SVGAGI. V was clipped by 2 bases and J by 7 bases, with 9 bases between them. DNA for the CDR3: TGTGCCAGCAGTTACGGCAGGGCGGAGCAGTACTTC. Translated: CASSYGRAEQYF.

V and J are TRBV29-1 and TRBJ2-6; TRBD2 matches at 7 bases. The CDR3 extends over 16 amino acids. CDR1 and CDR2 from the germline V gene are SQVTM and ANQGSEA. Unmatched junction bases numbered 12, after V lost 6 bases and J lost 4 bases. The CDR3 reads CSVEWGGVTGANVLTF. In nucleotides, the CDR3 is TGCAGCGTCGAGTGGGGGGGAGTTACGGGGGCCAACGTCCTGACTTTC.

V is TRBV4-1 and J is TRBJ1-2, with 11 bases lining up with TRBD1. Germline V gene sequence: CDR1 MGHRA, CDR2 YSYEKL. The CDR3 has 20 amino acids. J lost 5 bases, V lost 0 bases, and 17 bases had no gene match. This CDR3 reads CASSQDPTGGQGARGYGYTF. In DNA form, the CDR3 reads TGCGCCAGCAGCCAAGATCCGACCGGCGGACAGGGGGCCAGGGGGTATGGCTACACCTTC.

Only a few counts were recorded for this clone. V is TRBV7-9 and J is TRBJ2-7, with 8 bases matching TRBD1. This CDR3 is built from 15 residues. The trim removed 4 bases at V and 5 bases at J, leaving 10 bases unmatched. Germline lookup yields CDR1 SEHNR and CDR2 FQNEAQ (reference sequence). CDR3: CASSSRTGTADEQYF. The CDR3 DNA sequence: TGTGCCAGCAGCTCCCGGACAGGGACTGCCGACGAGCAGTACTTC.

The chain has TRBV5-6 and TRBJ1-1; D might be TRBD1 (5 bases). Germline loops: CDR1 SGHDT, CDR2 YYEEEE. With 1 base removed from V and 1 base from J, the gap between germline ends came to 8 bases. The CDR3 has 14 residues. DNA of the CDR3: TGTGCCAGCAGCTTGAGGGGCTGGAACACTGAAGCTTTCTTT. Protein product: CASSLRGWNTEAFF.

The V and J genes are TRBV2 and TRBJ1-1; 9 bases match TRBD1. V shed 7 bases and J 4 bases; nucleotides not matched to a gene: 16. CDR3 length: 17 residues. CDR1 is SNHLY, CDR2 FYNNEI, per germline. CDR3 coding DNA: TGTGCCAGCATCCTGGGGGGACAGGGCTGGGGTGCCACTGAAGCTTTCTTT. Protein product: CASILGGQGWGATEAFF. The full variable domain, in which reference TRBV2 and TRBJ1-1 provide the parts outside the CDR3, is EPEVTQTPSHQVTQMGQEVILRCVPISNHLYFYWYRQILGQKVEFLVSFYNNEISEKSEIFDDQFSVERPDGSNFTLKIRSTKLEDSAMYFCASILGGQGWGATEAFFGQGTRLTVV.

The chain has TRBV4-3 and TRBJ1-1; no reliable D call. The V gene lost 4 bases and the J gene lost 7 bases, with 7 bases spanning the gap. The CDR3 has 11 amino acids. Germline CDR1 reads LGHNA; CDR2 reads YSLEER. CDR3 in amino acids: CASSRGREAFF. In DNA, the CDR3 is TGCGCCAGCAGCCGTGGCCGTGAAGCTTTCTTT.

This clone showed up just once. J is TRBJ1-1 and V is TRBV19; D gene uncertain. Germline V gene sequence: CDR1 LNHDA, CDR2 SQIVND (reference sequence). V was pared by 9 bases and J by 1 base, with 9 bases between. The CDR3 has 12 amino acids. The CDR3 DNA reads as TGTGCCAGCTCGCCAGGGAACACTGAAGCTTTCTTT. Protein product: CASSPGNTEAFF.

The chain couples TRBV2 to TRBJ1-5; no reliable D call. The CDR3 runs to 13 residues. Trimming left V 9 bases short and J 2 bases short, with 11 bases between. The germline gives CDR1 SNHLY, CDR2 FYNNEI. The CDR3 here is CASDDQGNQPQHF. The CDR3 nucleotides read TGTGCCAGTGATGACCAGGGCAATCAGCCCCAGCATTTT. The entire variable domain, with the rest obtained from reference TRBV2 and TRBJ1-5, is as follows: EPEVTQTPSHQVTQMGQEVILRCVPISNHLYFYWYRQILGQKVEFLVSFYNNEISEKSEIFDDQFSVERPDGSNFTLKIRSTKLEDSAMYFCASDDQGNQPQHFGDGTRLSIL.

V usage is TRBV29-1 and J usage is TRBJ1-3, with D possibly matching TRBD1 (5 bases). The V gene lost 2 bases and the J gene lost 4 bases, with 9 bases spanning the gap. The CDR3 runs to 13 residues. Germline V lookup: CDR1 SQVTM, CDR2 ANQGSEA. CDR3 region: CSVELGPGNTIYF. In DNA, the CDR3 is TGCAGCGTTGAACTGGGGCCCGGAAACACCATATATTTT.

The J gene is TRBJ2-1, the V gene TRBV5-4; TRBD1 matches at 10 bases. Losses at the gene ends were 4 bases for V and 1 base for J; bases not matched to a gene: 8. Germline values: CDR1 SGHNT, CDR2 YYREEE (reference sequence). This CDR3 is built from 17 residues. The CDR3 DNA is TGTGCCAGCAGCCGGGCGGGACAGGGGCGATCCTACAATGAGCAGTTCTTC. Its protein product is CASSRAGQGRSYNEQFF.

This clone was counted once. V is TRBV4-1 and J is TRBJ2-3; D possibly corresponds to TRBD2 (5 bases). Germline CDR1 is MGHRA and CDR2 is YSYEKL. V gave up 3 bases and J gave up 0 bases, with 16 bases separating them. The CDR3 extends over 17 amino acids. The CDR3 loop reads CASSHDFSGVSTDTQYF. CDR3 bases: TGCGCCAGCAGCCACGACTTCTCCGGGGTTAGCACAGATACGCAGTATTTT.

The V gene is TRBV14, the J gene TRBJ2-3, with a possible D match to TRBD2 (6 bases). Trimming cost V 0 bases and J 1 base, with 20 bases left between them. The germline CDR1 and CDR2 sequences are SGHDN and FVKESK. This CDR3 contains 19 residues. CDR3 amino acids: CASSQERSGLASRTDTQYF. The CDR3 DNA follows: TGTGCCAGCAGCCAAGAAAGGAGCGGCCTAGCGAGCCGCACAGATACGCAGTATTTT.